Listed here are 21 T cell receptor beta chains from one sample, sequenced in a study of shared clonotypes between healthy human individuals. Here immunoSEQ multiplex PCR was the method, and the copy in TCRdb shows in-frame clones only, minus some. This table has about 2.2 million clones, roughly 95% appearing once. CD45RO-negative cells were positively selected for CCR7, leaving out terminally differentiated effector memory CD45RA+ cells. Specimen: naive CD8+ T cells from PBMCs. The source is a man between 18 and 35 years old in good health. Some clones in this sample may be carry-over from other donors' samples.

J is TRBJ2-7 and V is TRBV4-3; 11 bases are a match to TRBD1. From germline, CDR1 is LGHNA and CDR2 YSLEER. This CDR3 has 15 residues. V trimming: 2 bases; J trimming: 3 bases; junction bases outside the gene matches: 3. CDR3 in DNA: TGCGCCAGCAGCCAATGGGGACAGGGGGACTACGAGCAGTACTTC. This encodes CASSQWGQGDYEQYF.

The CDR3 spells CASRDITAATYEQYF. CDR3 nucleotides: TGTGCCAGCAGAGACATTACGGCGGCGACCTACGAGCAGTACTTC. J is TRBJ2-7 and V is TRBV2; D is uncertain. The CDR3 consists of 15 residues. Trimming removed 6 bases from V and 2 bases from J, with 17 bases in between. The germline V gene has CDR1 SNHLY and CDR2 FYNNEI.

The rearrangement links TRBV28 to TRBJ2-1, with D maybe TRBD1 (5 bases). Trimming left V 4 bases short and J 4 bases short, with 14 bases between. CDR1 MDHEN and CDR2 SYDVKM come from the germline V gene. The CDR3 is made up of 15 amino acids. The CDR3 loop is CASSSRQYFYNEQFF. CDR3 nucleotides: TGTGCCAGCAGTTCCCGACAGTATTTTTACAATGAGCAGTTCTTC.

The rearrangement uses TRBV15 and TRBJ1-4; the D gene is possibly TRBD1 (6 bases). Germline CDR1 and CDR2: LNHNV and YYDKDF (reference sequence). CDR3 size: 12 residues. The V end was cut by 5 bases, the J end by 10 bases, with 11 bases between. Here the CDR3 DNA reads TGTGCCACCAGCGGTAGGGGGGGAAAACTGTTTTTT. Amino acids: CATSGRGGKLFF.

This chain joins TRBV13 and TRBJ2-7; 9 bases agree with TRBD2. Trimming took 5 bases from V and 5 from J; bases not matched to a gene: 13. The germline CDR1 and CDR2 sequences are PRHDT and FYEKMQ (reference sequence). The CDR3 spans 16 residues. CDR3 protein: CASSPGGSGSFHEQYF. Here the CDR3 DNA reads TGTGCCAGCAGCCCAGGGGGTAGCGGGAGTTTCCACGAGCAGTACTTC.

The V gene is TRBV7-3, the J gene TRBJ2-7, with D possibly being TRBD2 (5 bases). This CDR3 contains 14 residues. V gave up 1 base and J gave up 3 bases, with 10 bases separating them. Germline loops: CDR1 SGHTA, CDR2 FQGTGA. CDR3 loop: CASSLSAGIYEQYF. As DNA, the CDR3 is TGTGCCAGCAGCTTAAGTGCCGGGATCTACGAGCAGTACTTC.

V is TRBV10-2 and J is TRBJ1-5; TRBD1 matches 8 bases. The J segment lost 6 bases and the V segment lost 3 bases, leaving 4 bases of the junction unmatched. The CDR3 has 14 amino acids. From germline, CDR1 is WSHSY and CDR2 SAAADI. The CDR3 DNA is TGCGCCAGCAGTGACCGGGACAGGACTCAGCCCCAGCATTTT. It codes for CASSDRDRTQPQHF.

The J gene is TRBJ1-2, the V gene TRBV7-8; D may be TRBD1 (5 bases). Germline V gene data show CDR1 as SGHVS and CDR2 as FQNEAQ. V shed 5 bases and J shed 4 bases, with 17 bases lying between them. This CDR3 has 15 amino acids. The CDR3 is CASSLGGSNPYGYTF. CDR3 nucleotides: TGTGCCAGCAGCCTCGGGGGGTCAAACCCCTATGGCTACACCTTC.

The genes are TRBV11-2 and TRBJ2-3; D call uncertain. CDR3 length equals 12 residues. The V end lost 0 bases, the J end lost 8 bases, and 6 bases lay between the germline ends. CDR1 is SGHAT, CDR2 FQNNGV, per germline. CDR3 nucleotides: TGTGCCAGCAGCTTAGATCCCCGTACGCAGTATTTT. Translated, it gives CASSLDPRTQYF.

The chain is built from TRBV5-6 and TRBJ2-7, with 7 bases fitting TRBD1. The germline V gene has CDR1 SGHDT and CDR2 YYEEEE. The CDR3 is 13 residues long. Trimming removed 4 bases from V and 1 base from J; junction bases left unmatched: 2. Here the CDR3 DNA reads TGTGCCAGCAGCGTGGACAGGTCCTACGAGCAGTACTTC. It translates to CASSVDRSYEQYF. Full variable domain (remainder filled in from reference TRBV5-6 and TRBJ2-7): DAGVTQSPTHLIKTRGQQVTLRCSPKSGHDTVSWYQQALGQGPQFIFQYYEEEERQRGNFPDRFSGHQFPNYSSELNVNALLLGDSALYLCASSVDRSYEQYFGPGTRLTVT.

The chain has TRBV30 and TRBJ2-1; unclear D gene. V lost 4 bases, J lost 7 bases, and 8 bases lay in between. This CDR3 contains 11 residues. From germline, CDR1 is GTSNPN and CDR2 SVGIG (reference sequence). CDR3 sequence: CAWIFSNEQFF. As DNA, the CDR3 is TGTGCCTGGATCTTTAGTAATGAGCAGTTCTTC.

The chain has TRBV19 and TRBJ2-4; D is undetermined. CDR1 and CDR2 from the germline V gene are LNHDA and SQIVND (reference sequence). The CDR3 is made up of 14 amino acids. V lost 6 bases to trimming and J lost 0 bases, with 9 bases between them. CDR3 sequence: CASSHGGAKNIQYF. The CDR3 bases are TGTGCCAGTAGCCATGGTGGAGCCAAAAACATTCAGTACTTC.

The rearrangement uses TRBV27 and TRBJ2-1, with 7 nucleotides matching TRBD2. The CDR3 contains 16 residues. After removal of 4 bases from V and 4 bases from J, the junction contained 10 bases not matched to a gene. Germline V gene lookup returns CDR1 MNHEY and CDR2 SMNVEV (reference sequence). CDR3 protein: CASSSPSSGDYNEQFF. CDR3 DNA: TGTGCCAGCAGTTCTCCTTCTAGCGGTGATTACAATGAGCAGTTCTTC.

CDR3 protein: CASSLGGISGNTIYF. The CDR3 coding sequence is TGTGCCAGCAGCTTAGGAGGAATCTCTGGAAACACCATATATTTT. The rearrangement links TRBV7-9 to TRBJ1-3; no reliable D call. Germline values: CDR1 SEHNR, CDR2 FQNEAQ (reference sequence). The CDR3 extends over 15 amino acids. The ends were cut back, 1 base at V and 0 bases at J, with 7 bases in the middle.

V and J are TRBV7-9 and TRBJ2-2; D is uncertain. The CDR3 loop spans 14 amino acids. Germline assignment: CDR1 SEHNR and CDR2 FQNEAQ (reference sequence). The V end was cut by 4 bases, the J end by 4 bases, with 10 bases between. The CDR3 DNA reads as TGTGCCAGCAGCTCAGAGATACTCACCGGGGAGCTGTTTTTT. It translates to CASSSEILTGELFF.

This chain connects TRBV27 to TRBJ2-1; the match to TRBD2 covers 8 bases. The germline V gene has CDR1 MNHEY and CDR2 SMNVEV (reference sequence). With 3 bases clipped from V and 4 bases from J, the junction kept 5 bases outside the gene matches. The CDR3 runs to 15 residues. In DNA, the CDR3 is TGTGCCAGCAGTTTGGGCCGGGGGGGATACAATGAGCAGTTCTTC. Its translation: CASSLGRGGYNEQFF.

This clone was counted a few times. CDR3 sequence reads: CASSPYSAYEQYF. CDR3 DNA sequence: TGCGCCAGCAGCCCCTATTCCGCCTACGAGCAGTACTTC. The chain is built from TRBV5-1 and TRBJ2-7; no reliable D call. The CDR3 runs to 13 residues. V was clipped by 4 bases and J by 2 bases, with 10 bases between them. Per the germline V gene, CDR1 is SGHRS and CDR2 is YFSETQ. The full variable domain, its missing parts supplied by reference TRBV5-1 and TRBJ2-7, is KAGVTQTPRYLIKTRGQQVTLSCSPISGHRSVSWYQQTPGQGLQFLFEYFSETQRNKGNFPGRFSGRQFSNSRSEMNVSTLELGDSALYLCASSPYSAYEQYFGPGTRLTVT.

The table lists this clone with a few counts. CDR3 loop: CASSLWRRRDQPQHF. The CDR3 DNA reads TGTGCCAGCAGTTTATGGCGCCGTCGCGATCAGCCCCAGCATTTT. The chain links TRBV28 to TRBJ1-5, with D unresolved. The CDR3 extends over 15 amino acids. Trimming removed 0 bases from V and 5 bases from J, with 11 bases in between. CDR1 is MDHEN and CDR2 is SYDVKM in the germline V gene.

This sequence joins TRBV27 and TRBJ2-3; tentative D call: TRBD1 (6 bases). In germline, CDR1 is MNHEY, CDR2 SMNVEV (reference sequence). Trimming removed 6 bases at V and 2 bases at J, with 18 bases between. There are 16 residues in the CDR3. CDR3 nucleotide sequence: TGTGCCAGCAGCCGGCCAGGGGACAAAGACACAGATACGCAGTATTTT. Translated, it gives CASSRPGDKDTDTQYF.

The table lists this clone with a few counts. The chain joins TRBV6-1 to TRBJ2-1; a possible D gene is TRBD2 (6 bases). CDR1 MNHNS and CDR2 SASEGT come from the germline V gene. V shed 4 bases and J shed 2 bases, with 12 bases lying between them. The CDR3 loop spans 15 amino acids. The CDR3 DNA follows: TGTGCCAGCAGTGTGGGAGGCGGGGCCTACAATGAGCAGTTCTTC. Residues: CASSVGGGAYNEQFF.

The chain carries TRBV7-9 and TRBJ2-3; a possible D gene is TRBD1 (6 bases). The CDR3 runs 13 residues. Trimming took 3 bases from V and 4 from J, leaving 8 bases between them. Germline loops: CDR1 SEHNR, CDR2 FQNEAQ (reference sequence). The DNA of the CDR3 is TGTGCCAGCAGCTTCGAGGGGGCAGATACGCAGTATTTT. Protein product: CASSFEGADTQYF.